This T cell receptor beta chain derives from a study of T cell responses to AZD1222 COVID-19 vaccine. V lost 1 base, J lost 3 bases, and 9 bases stayed unmatched. This CDR3 contains 16 residues. CDR1 MGHRA and CDR2 YSYEKL come from the germline V gene. Points from the study as a whole: There were repertoire samples only from the period after the peak T cell response. Recipients of AZD1222 seropositive at baseline numbered only 5 to 7. CD4 TCRs associated with vaccination spanned spike, dominating at 160-218 and 743-854.

Measured with immunoSEQ multiplex PCR; TCRdb has only the in-frame clones, and not every one. Of about 130,000 clones listed, nearly 95% were seen once; the top ten hold about 0.91%. There are a few counts of this clone. Its target is unknown. The source was peripheral blood, collected on day 0 of AZD1222 vaccination. The rearrangement links TRBV4-1 to TRBJ2-7, with TRBD1 matching over 7 bases. The TCR sequence derives from an adult in good health. CDR3 loop: CASSQVGQQGDYEQYF. CDR3 DNA: TGCGCCAGCAGCCAAGTAGGGCAGCAGGGGGACTACGAGCAGTACTTC.